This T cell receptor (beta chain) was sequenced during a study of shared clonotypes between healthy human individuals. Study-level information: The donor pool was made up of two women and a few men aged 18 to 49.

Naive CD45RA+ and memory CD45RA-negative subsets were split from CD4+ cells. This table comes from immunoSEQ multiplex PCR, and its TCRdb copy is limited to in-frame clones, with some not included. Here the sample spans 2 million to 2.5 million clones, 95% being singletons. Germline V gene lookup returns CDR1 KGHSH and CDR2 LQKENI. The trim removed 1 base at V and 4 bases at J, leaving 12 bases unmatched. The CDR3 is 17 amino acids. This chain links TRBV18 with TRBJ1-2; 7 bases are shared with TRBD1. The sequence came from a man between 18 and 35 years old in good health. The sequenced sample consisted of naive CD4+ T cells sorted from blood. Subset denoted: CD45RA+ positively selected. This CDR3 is CASSPLGGGGGGYGYTF. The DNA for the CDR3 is TGTGCCAGCTCACCACTAGGAGGAGGGGGCGGAGGCTATGGCTACACCTTC.